This T cell receptor (beta chain) was recovered during a study of patients and donors after allogeneic stem cell transplantation. MiXCR, run by TCRdb on the RT-PCR reads, gives a single entry per CDR3 protein. The table has around 150,000 distinct CDR3 sequences, approximately 35% seen once; the top ten hold around half. Trimming removed 4 bases from V and 4 bases from J, with 8 bases in between. The germline gives CDR1 SGHRS, CDR2 YFSETQ. This CDR3 is built from 12 residues. This TCR was recovered from a human donor who was either an allogeneic HSCT recipient or a stem cell or donor lymphocyte infusion donor (not recorded which). It is not recorded whose cells these are; they may come from a transplant donor. V gene TRBV5-1 combines with J gene TRBJ1-2, with unresolved D. Sequenced: blood, either unsorted or a sorted T cell fraction (not recorded which). The CDR3, as DNA: TGCGCCAGCAGCGCAGATTCCTATGGCTACACCTTC. It translates to CASSADSYGYTF.